Reported below is one T cell receptor (beta chain). Antigen: not known. This specimen comes from a study of CD4 T cells in relation to SARS-CoV-2 and coronaviruses. Study details: ViraFEST: roughly ten-day antigen culture of PBMCs, then TCR beta CDR3 sequencing. Shared crossreactive spike epitopes were mapped to their HLA restriction.

The CDR3 has 14 residues. Per the germline V gene, CDR1 is ENHRY and CDR2 is SYGVKD. With 7 bases removed from V and 7 bases from J, the gap between germline ends came to 17 bases. Naive and memory CD4+ T cells came from enriched cryopreserved PBMCs. Sorted naive or memory CD4+ cells met CEF peptides for around eleven days. TCRdb's copy holds only in-frame clones and misses some; the assay was immunoSEQ multiplex PCR. The data hold 30,000 to 45,000 clones, with about 86% observed a single time. J is TRBJ2-1 and V is TRBV10-3, with D tentatively TRBD2 (6 bases). The receptor was isolated from an adult with COVID-19. Sequencing used naive CD4+ T cells from PBMCs, cultured in vitro. Subset: naive CD4+ T cells isolated by negative enrichment. CDR3 residues: CAITGVASVNEQFF. DNA for the CDR3: TGTGCCATCACGGGGGTGGCTAGTGTGAATGAGCAGTTCTTC.